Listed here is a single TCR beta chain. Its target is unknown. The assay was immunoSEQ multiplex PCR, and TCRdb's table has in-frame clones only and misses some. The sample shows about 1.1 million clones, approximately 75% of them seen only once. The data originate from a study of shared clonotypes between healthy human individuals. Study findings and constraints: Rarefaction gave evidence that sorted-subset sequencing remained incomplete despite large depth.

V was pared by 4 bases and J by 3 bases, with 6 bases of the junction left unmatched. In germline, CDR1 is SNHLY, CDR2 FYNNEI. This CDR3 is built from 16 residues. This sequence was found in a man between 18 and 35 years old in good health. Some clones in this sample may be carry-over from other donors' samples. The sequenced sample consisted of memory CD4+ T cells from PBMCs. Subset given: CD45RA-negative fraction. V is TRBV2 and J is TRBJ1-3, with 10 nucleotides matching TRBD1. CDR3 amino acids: CASSVPRDRGGNTIYF. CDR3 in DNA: TGTGCCAGCAGTGTCCCGAGGGACAGGGGTGGAAACACCATATATTTT.